This TCR beta chain emerged from a study of blood T cells in healthy people across ages. Study-wide results and caveats: Age brought a roughly linear fall in TCR beta diversity measured per million T cells. Unsorted PBMC material precluded a definitive naive versus antigen-experienced comparison. Naive CD4+ cells and diversity were both higher in long-lived donors than in aged donors.

Isolation of PBMCs gave at least 7 million cells per sample. Germline CDR1 DFQATT, CDR2 SNEGSKA (reference sequence). V was pared by 5 bases and J by 2 bases, with 16 bases between. The length of the CDR3 is 15 residues. A second PCR of about 6 to 12 cycles used a sample-barcoded 5' primer and a J-beta primer mix. TCRdb processed the 5' RACE reads anew with MiXCR; each CDR3 protein has one entry. The table records over 600,000 distinct CDR3 sequences, under 25% of them present only once. This clonotype was detected a few times. Its matching antigen is unknown. The sample consisted of blood. The rearrangement joins TRBV20-1 to TRBJ1-5, with D possibly matching TRBD1 (5 bases). This receptor was taken from a man between 70 and 80 years old in good health. DNA for the CDR3: TGCAGTGCTGGCCCCGAGGGCAGGGGCAATCAGCCCCAGCATTTT. As protein: CSAGPEGRGNQPQHF.